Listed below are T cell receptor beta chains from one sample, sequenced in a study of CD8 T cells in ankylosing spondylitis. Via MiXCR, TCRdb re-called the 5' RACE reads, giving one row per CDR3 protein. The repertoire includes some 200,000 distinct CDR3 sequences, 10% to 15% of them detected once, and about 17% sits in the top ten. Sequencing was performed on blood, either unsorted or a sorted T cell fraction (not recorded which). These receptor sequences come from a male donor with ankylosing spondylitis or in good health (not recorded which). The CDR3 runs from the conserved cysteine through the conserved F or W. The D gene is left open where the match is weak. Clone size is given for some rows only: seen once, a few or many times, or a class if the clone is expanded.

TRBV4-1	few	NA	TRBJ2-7	TGCGCCAGCAGCCAAGAAAGGTTCTCCTACGAGCAGTACTTC	CASSQERFSYEQYF
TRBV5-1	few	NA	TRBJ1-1	TGCGCCACCATGGAGGGGACGAACACTGAAGCTTTCTTT	CATMEGTNTEAFF
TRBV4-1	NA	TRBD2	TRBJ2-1	TGCGCCAGCAGCCAAGAAAGGGTAGCGGGAGAGCACAATGAGCAGTTCTTC	CASSQERVAGEHNEQFF
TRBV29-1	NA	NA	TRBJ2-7	TGCAGCGTTGGCTCCGGTCCCTACGAGCAGTACTTC	CSVGSGPYEQYF
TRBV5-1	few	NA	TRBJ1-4	TGCGCCAGCAGCCCGAGCACTTCCGGACCGTTCGATGAAAAACTGTTTTTT	CASSPSTSGPFDEKLFF
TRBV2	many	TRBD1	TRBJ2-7	TGTGCCAGCAGTGAAGGTGGGACAGTCTACGAGCAGTACTTC	CASSEGGTVYEQYF
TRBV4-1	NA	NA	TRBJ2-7	TGCGCCAGCAGCCAAGTGGGGGACGGCAGGTACGAGCAGTACTTC	CASSQVGDGRYEQYF
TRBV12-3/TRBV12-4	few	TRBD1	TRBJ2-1	TGTGCCAGCAGCCTTAAGAACCGGGACAGGGAACACAATGAGCAGTTCTTC	CASSLKNRDREHNEQFF
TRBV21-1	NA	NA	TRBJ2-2	TGTGCCAGCAGCAAAATACCTCCGAGGGCGGGGAGCGCCGGGGAGCTGTTTTTT	CASSKIPPRAGSAGELFF
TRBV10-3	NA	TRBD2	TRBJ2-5	TGTGCCATCGGGCTGGGTAGCGGGTTAAGCCAAGAGACCCAGTACTTC	CAIGLGSGLSQETQYF
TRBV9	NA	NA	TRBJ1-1	TGTGCCAGCAGCGTAGGGTCAGGGCCTGAAGCTTTCTTT	CASSVGSGPEAFF
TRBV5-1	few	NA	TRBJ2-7	TGCGCCAGCAGCTTGGGACAGAGTCCCTACGAGCAGTACTTC	CASSLGQSPYEQYF
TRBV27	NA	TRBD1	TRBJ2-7	TGTGCCAGCAGTTCACTCGGACAGGGGACCTACGAGCAGTACTTC	CASSSLGQGTYEQYF
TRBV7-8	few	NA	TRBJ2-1	TGTGCCAGCAGCCCTCAACAGGAGCAGTTCTTC	CASSPQQEQFF
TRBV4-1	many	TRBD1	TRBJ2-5	TGCGCCAGCAGCCAATTCCGGGACAGCAGGGAGACCCAGTACTTC	CASSQFRDSRETQYF
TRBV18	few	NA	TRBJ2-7	TGTGCCAGCTCACCAGGGGCAGGGTCCTACGAGCAGTACTTC	CASSPGAGSYEQYF
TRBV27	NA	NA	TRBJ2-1	TGTGCCAGCAGTTCAGGGTGGGGTGAGCAGTTCTTC	CASSSGWGEQFF
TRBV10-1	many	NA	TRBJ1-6	TGCGCCAGCAGTGAAAGTCCAGATAATTCACCCCTCCACTTT	CASSESPDNSPLHF
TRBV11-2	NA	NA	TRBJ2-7	TGTGCCAGCAGCTTAGATAGCGCCACAAGTACCTACGAGCAGTACTTC	CASSLDSATSTYEQYF
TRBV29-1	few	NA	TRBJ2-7	TGCAGCGTTGAGGACCGAAGCTCCTACGAGCAGTACTTC	CSVEDRSSYEQYF
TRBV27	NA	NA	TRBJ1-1	TGTGCCAGCAGTTTTGCACAGAACACTGAAGCTTTCTTT	CASSFAQNTEAFF
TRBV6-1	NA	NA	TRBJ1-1	TGTGCGATCCGGGGGGGGGCTGAAGCTTTCTTT	CAIRGGAEAFF
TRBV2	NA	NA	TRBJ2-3	TGTGCCAGCAGTGAAGAGGGCACGTCCACAGATACGCAGTATTTT	CASSEEGTSTDTQYF
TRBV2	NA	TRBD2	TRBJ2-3	TGTGCCAGCAGTGACCTAGCGGGAGGTTCGACAGATACGCAGTATTTT	CASSDLAGGSTDTQYF
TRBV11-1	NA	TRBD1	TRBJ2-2	TGTGCCAGCAGCCAAAGGGGGACAGTTTATCTGAACACCGGGGAGCTGTTTTTT	CASSQRGTVYLNTGELFF
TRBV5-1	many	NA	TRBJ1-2	TGCGCCAGCAGTTCAGACAGAAGCTATGGCTACACCTTC	CASSSDRSYGYTF
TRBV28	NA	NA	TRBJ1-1	TGTGCCAGCAGAGACAGGAACACTGAAGCTTTCTTT	CASRDRNTEAFF
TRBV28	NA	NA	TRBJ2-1	TGTGCCAGCAATCTAGAGGGACATGACAATGAGCAGTTCTTC	CASNLEGHDNEQFF
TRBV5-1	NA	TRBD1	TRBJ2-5	TGCGCCAGCAGCTTCCTCACGTGGGACAGTGAGACCCAGTACTTC	CASSFLTWDSETQYF
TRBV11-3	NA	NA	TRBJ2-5	TGTGCCAGCAGCCCTCACGGGGTGAGGCTGGAAGAGACCCAGTACTTC	CASSPHGVRLEETQYF
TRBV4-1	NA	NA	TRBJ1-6	TGCGCCAGCAGCCAAGGGGATGGGAATTCACCCCTCCACTTT	CASSQGDGNSPLHF
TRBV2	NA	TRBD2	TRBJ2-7	TGTGCCAGCATTGGGCTAGCGGAGACCTACGAGCAGTACTTC	CASIGLAETYEQYF
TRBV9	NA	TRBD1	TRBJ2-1	TGTGCCAGCAGCGTAGTTACAGGGGGGTACAATGAGGAGTTCTTC	CASSVVTGGYNEEFF
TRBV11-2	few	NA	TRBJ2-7	TGTGCCAGCAGCTTCGCCGGGGCTGAACCCTACGAGCAGTACTTC	CASSFAGAEPYEQYF
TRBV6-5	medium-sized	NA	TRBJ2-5	TGTGCCAGCAGACCCGGACAGTACCAAGAGACCCAGTACTTC	CASRPGQYQETQYF
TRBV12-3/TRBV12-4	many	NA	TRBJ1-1	TGTGCCAGCAGTTGGATTTCAACTGAAGCTTTCTTT	CASSWISTEAFF
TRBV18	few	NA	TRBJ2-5	TGTGCCAGCTCACCACAGTCCCGGGACACTCGGGAGACCCAGTACTTC	CASSPQSRDTRETQYF
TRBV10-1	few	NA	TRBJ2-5	TGCGCCAGCAGTGAGGTAGCAGGGGCTGGAGAGACCCAGTACTTC	CASSEVAGAGETQYF
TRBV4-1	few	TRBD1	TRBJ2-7	TGCGCCAGCAGCCAAGATCAGGGGGTGGGAGAAATCGAGCAGTACTTC	CASSQDQGVGEIEQYF
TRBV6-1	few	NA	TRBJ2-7	TGTGCCAGCAGAATAGTCGGGGGGCGGCAGTACTTC	CASRIVGGRQYF
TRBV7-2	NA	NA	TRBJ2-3	TGTGCCAGCAGCTTAGTACAGGCTAGCACAGATACGCAGTATTTT	CASSLVQASTDTQYF
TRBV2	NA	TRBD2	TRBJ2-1	TGTGCCAGCAGTGAATGGGGTTTCGGCCTAGCGGGAAGGAATGAGCAGTTCTTC	CASSEWGFGLAGRNEQFF
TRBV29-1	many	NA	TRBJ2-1	TGCAGCGTTGTATTGGGTATTCTCAATGAGCAGTTCTTC	CSVVLGILNEQFF
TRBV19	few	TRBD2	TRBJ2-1	TGTGCCAGTAGTATCCGCACTAGCGGACCCTACAATGAGCAGTTCTTC	CASSIRTSGPYNEQFF
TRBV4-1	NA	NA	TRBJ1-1	TGCGCCAGCAGCCAAGAAAACCTTGGACAGAGGGACACTGAAGCTTTCTTT	CASSQENLGQRDTEAFF
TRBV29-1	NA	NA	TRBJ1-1	TGCAGCGTTGAACTGGACGCCCTCACTGAAGCTTTCTTT	CSVELDALTEAFF
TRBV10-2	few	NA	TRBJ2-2	TGCGCCAGCAGTGGGGTCGGGGAGCTGTTTTTT	CASSGVGELFF
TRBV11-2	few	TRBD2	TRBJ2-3	TGTGCCAGCAGCAGGGGACTAGCGGGAGAAGATACGCAGTATTTT	CASSRGLAGEDTQYF
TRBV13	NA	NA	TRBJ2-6	TGTGCCAGCAGCTTAGGGGACCCGATCGGGGCGCAGGCCAATGAAGTCTCTGGGGCCAACGTCCTGACTTTC	CASSLGDPIGAQANEVSGANVLTF
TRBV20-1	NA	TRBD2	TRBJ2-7	TGCAGTGCCGACGCGGGAGGGGATTCCTACGAGCAGTACTTC	CSADAGGDSYEQYF
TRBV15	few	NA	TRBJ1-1	TGTGCCACCAGCAGAGATCGGGACCGTGTGAACACTGAAGCTTTCTTT	CATSRDRDRVNTEAFF
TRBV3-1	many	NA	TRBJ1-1	TGTGCCAGCAGCCAGGTTGCAGGGTACACTGAAGCTTTCTTT	CASSQVAGYTEAFF
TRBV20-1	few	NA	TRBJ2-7	TGCAGTGCTAGAGCACAGGGATCCTACGAGCAGTACTTC	CSARAQGSYEQYF
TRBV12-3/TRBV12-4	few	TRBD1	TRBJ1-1	TGTGCCAGCAGGAGAGACAGGGGGGCGGCAGAAGCTTTCTTT	CASRRDRGAAEAFF
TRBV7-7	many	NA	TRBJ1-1	TGTGCCAGCAGACCTATTGACCTTTCTACGGAGGAGGCTTTCTTT	CASRPIDLSTEEAFF
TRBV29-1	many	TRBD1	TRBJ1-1	TGCAGCGCCGGCAGGACAGGGGGCAGGACTGAAGCTTTCTTT	CSAGRTGGRTEAFF
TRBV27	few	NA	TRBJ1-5	TGTGCCAGCAGTTGGGGGGGCGGCAATCAGCCCCAGCATTTT	CASSWGGGNQPQHF
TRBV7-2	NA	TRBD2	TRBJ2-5	TGTGCCAGCAGCCGGAGGGACGGCGGGAGAACAGAGACCCAGTACTTC	CASSRRDGGRTETQYF
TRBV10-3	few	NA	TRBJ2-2	TGTGCCATCAGCGAGAACAGGGCGAACACCGGGGAGCTGTTTTTT	CAISENRANTGELFF